A selection of T cell receptor beta chains follows, all from one sample in a study of shared T cell receptors in the human thymus. TCRdb's copy holds only in-frame clones and misses some; the assay was immunoSEQ multiplex PCR. Altogether approximately 580,000 clones are present, approximately 80% being singletons, with the ten largest covering about 0.012%. In addition, the sample was reused for a study of human thymus T cells.

Specimen: thymocytes. Receptor source: a boy in the first two years of life with a congenital heart defect. Each CDR3 is given with its conserved first and last residue. Fields, in order: J gene, V gene, CDR3 protein.

>TRBJ2-3|TRBV11-3
CASSLKLATDTQYF
>TRBJ1-3|TRBV5-1
CASSLVSTDSSGNTIYF
>TRBJ2-5|TRBV25-1
CASYGRLGETQYF
>TRBJ2-1|TRBV4-3
CASSQGKRGLADNEQFF
>TRBJ2-5|TRBV4-3
CASSQGGLAGVPQETQYF
>TRBJ2-7|TRBV5-6
CASSPDTGGSPAMGEQYF
>TRBJ1-4|TRBV10-1
CASSDDPHSPGHEKLFF
>TRBJ2-7|TRBV27
CASRETSGIYEQYF
>TRBJ1-2|TRBV5-1
CASSLSTGGGGYTF
>TRBJ1-5|TRBV19
CASSPQGASQPQHF
>TRBJ2-3|TRBV5-1
CASSLGLAGVADTQYF
>TRBJ2-7|TRBV4-3
CASSQDLSGSDSYEQYF
>TRBJ1-1|TRBV28
CASKGGDTEAFF
>TRBJ2-7|TRBV5-5
CASSLDRTGYSGSDEQYF
>TRBJ2-1|TRBV30
CAWSVGGRGGWDEQFF
>TRBJ2-3|TRBV7-9
CASRGTDTQYF
>TRBJ2-5|TRBV2
CASGTWYQETQYF
>TRBJ1-1|TRBV7-2
CASSLLPEQGANTEAFF
>TRBJ2-1|TRBV5-1
CASSLDGSGRIYNEQFF
>TRBJ2-7|TRBV11-2
CASSNRDRGSYEQYF
>TRBJ2-5|TRBV11-3
CASRPAGGTSGRPETQYF
>TRBJ1-1|TRBV19
CASSIGTGENTEAFF
>TRBJ2-1|TRBV4-2
CASSKGTSGRNEQFF
>TRBJ2-1|TRBV9
CASSVEVIAGGVNEQFF